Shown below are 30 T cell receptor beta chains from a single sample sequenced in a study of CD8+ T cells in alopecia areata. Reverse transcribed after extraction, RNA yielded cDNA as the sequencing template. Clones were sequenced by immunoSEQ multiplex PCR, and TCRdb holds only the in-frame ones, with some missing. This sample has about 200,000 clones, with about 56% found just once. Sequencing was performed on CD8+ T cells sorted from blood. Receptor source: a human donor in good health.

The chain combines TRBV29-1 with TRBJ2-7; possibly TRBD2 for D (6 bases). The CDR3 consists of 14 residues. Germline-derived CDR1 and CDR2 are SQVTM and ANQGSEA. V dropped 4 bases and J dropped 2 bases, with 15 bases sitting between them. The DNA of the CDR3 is TGCAGCGTTGGGACGGGGGTTCACACCTACGAGCAGTACTTC. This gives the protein CSVGTGVHTYEQYF.

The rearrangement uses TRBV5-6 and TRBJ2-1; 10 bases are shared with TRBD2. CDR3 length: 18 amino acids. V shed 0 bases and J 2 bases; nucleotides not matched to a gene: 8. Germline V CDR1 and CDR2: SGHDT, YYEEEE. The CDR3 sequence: CASSLGASGSYAYNEQFF. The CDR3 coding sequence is TGTGCCAGCAGCTTGGGAGCTAGCGGGAGCTATGCCTACAATGAGCAGTTCTTC.

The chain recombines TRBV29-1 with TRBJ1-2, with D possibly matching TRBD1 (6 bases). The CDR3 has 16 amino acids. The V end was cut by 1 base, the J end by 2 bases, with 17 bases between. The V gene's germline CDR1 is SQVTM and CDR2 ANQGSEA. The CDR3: CSVEGYRVSDNYGYTF. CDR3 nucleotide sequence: TGCAGCGTTGAAGGGTACAGGGTTAGCGACAACTATGGCTACACCTTC.

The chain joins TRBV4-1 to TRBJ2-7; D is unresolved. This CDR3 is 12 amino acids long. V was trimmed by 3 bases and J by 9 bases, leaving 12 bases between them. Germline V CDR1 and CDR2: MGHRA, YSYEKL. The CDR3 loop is CASSQDPWRQYF. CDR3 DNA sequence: TGCGCCAGCAGCCAGGACCCCTGGAGGCAGTACTTC.

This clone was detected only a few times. The DNA for the CDR3 is TGTGCCAGCAGTGCTGAGGCCTCTGGGGCCAACGTCCTGACTTTC. As protein: CASSAEASGANVLTF. The chain links TRBV6-1 to TRBJ2-6, with D hard to call. This CDR3 is built from 15 residues. The germline CDR1 and CDR2 sequences are MNHNS and SASEGT. V lost 4 bases and J lost 0, with 7 bases in between.

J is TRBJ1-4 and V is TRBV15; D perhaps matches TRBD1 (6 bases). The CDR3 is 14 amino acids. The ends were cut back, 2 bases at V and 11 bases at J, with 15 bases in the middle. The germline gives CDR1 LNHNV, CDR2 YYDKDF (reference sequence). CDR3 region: CATSRKREGEKLFF. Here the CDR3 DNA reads TGTGCCACCAGCAGAAAACGGGAGGGGGAGAAACTGTTTTTT.

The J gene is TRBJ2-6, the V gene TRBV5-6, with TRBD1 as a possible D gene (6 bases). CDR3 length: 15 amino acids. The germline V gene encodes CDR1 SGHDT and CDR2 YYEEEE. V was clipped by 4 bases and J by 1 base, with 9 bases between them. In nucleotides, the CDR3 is TGTGCCAGCAGCCCACAGGGTTCTGGGGCCAACGTCCTGACTTTC. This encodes CASSPQGSGANVLTF.

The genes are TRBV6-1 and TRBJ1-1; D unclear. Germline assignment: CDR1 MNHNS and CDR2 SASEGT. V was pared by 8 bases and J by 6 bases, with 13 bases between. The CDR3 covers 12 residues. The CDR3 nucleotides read TGTGCCAGCGTTTTTGAAGGCGCTGAAGCTTTCTTT. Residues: CASVFEGAEAFF.

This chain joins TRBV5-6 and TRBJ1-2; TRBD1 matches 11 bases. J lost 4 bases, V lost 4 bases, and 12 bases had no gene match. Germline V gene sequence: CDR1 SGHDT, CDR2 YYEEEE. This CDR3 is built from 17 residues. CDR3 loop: CASSMGQGGIGGYGYTF. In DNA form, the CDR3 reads TGTGCCAGCAGCATGGGACAGGGGGGAATCGGCGGCTATGGCTACACCTTC.

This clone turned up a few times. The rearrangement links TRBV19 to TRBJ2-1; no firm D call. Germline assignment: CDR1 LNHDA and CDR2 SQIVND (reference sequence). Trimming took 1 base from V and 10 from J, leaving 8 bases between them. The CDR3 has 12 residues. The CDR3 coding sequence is TGTGCCAGTAGTATAGGTGGAACCGAGCAGTTCTTC. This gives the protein CASSIGGTEQFF.

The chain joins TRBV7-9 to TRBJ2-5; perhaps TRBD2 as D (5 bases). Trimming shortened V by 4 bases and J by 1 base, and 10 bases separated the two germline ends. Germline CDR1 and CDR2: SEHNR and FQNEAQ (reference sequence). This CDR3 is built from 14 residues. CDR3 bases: TGTGCCAGCAGCTCCATCGGAGGCCAAGAGACCCAGTACTTC. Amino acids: CASSSIGGQETQYF.

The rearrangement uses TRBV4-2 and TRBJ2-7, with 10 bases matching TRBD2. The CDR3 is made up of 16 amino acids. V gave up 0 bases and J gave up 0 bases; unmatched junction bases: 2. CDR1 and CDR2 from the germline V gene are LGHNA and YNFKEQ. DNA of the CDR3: TGTGCCAGCAGCCAAGAAACTAGCGGGAACTCCTACGAGCAGTACTTC. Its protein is CASSQETSGNSYEQYF.

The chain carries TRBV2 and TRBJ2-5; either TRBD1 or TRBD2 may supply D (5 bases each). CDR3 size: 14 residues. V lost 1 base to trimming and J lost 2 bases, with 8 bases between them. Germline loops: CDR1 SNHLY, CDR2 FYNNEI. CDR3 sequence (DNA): TGTGCCAGCAGTGAAGGGGGGAGACAAGAGACCCAGTACTTC. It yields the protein CASSEGGRQETQYF.

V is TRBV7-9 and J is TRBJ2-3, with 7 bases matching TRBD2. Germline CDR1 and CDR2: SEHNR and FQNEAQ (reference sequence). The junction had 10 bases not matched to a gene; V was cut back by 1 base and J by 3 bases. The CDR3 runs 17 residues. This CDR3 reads CASSLVASGGETDTQYF. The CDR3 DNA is TGTGCCAGCAGCTTAGTGGCCTCGGGGGGTGAGACAGATACGCAGTATTTT.

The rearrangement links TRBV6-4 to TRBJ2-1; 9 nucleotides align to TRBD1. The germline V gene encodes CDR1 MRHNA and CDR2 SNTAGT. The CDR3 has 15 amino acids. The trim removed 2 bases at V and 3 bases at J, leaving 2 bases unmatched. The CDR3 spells CASSDETGGYNEQFF. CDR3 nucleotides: TGTGCCAGCAGTGACGAGACAGGGGGCTACAATGAGCAGTTCTTC.

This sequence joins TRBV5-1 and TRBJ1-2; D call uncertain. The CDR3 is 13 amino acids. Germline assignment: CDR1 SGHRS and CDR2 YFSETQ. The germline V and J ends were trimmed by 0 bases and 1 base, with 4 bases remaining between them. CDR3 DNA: TGCGCCAGCAGCTTGGTGGATAACTATGGCTACACCTTC. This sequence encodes CASSLVDNYGYTF.

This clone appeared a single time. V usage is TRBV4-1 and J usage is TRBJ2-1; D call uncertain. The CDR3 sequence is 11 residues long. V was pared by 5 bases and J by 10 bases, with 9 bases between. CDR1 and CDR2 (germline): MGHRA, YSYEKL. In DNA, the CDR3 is TGCGCCAGCAGCTCCCGGTGGGAGCAGTTCTTC. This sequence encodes CASSSRWEQFF.

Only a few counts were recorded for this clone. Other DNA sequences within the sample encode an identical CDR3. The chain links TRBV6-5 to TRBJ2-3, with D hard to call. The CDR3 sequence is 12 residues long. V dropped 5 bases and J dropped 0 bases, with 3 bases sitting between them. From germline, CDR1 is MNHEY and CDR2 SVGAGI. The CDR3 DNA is TGTGCCAGCAGTGACAGCACAGATACGCAGTATTTT. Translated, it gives CASSDSTDTQYF.

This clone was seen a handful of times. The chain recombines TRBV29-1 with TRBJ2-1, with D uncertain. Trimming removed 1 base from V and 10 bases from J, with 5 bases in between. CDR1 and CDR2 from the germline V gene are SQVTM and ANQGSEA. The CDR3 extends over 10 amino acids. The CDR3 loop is CSVEADEQFF. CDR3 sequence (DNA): TGCAGCGTTGAAGCCGACGAGCAGTTCTTC.

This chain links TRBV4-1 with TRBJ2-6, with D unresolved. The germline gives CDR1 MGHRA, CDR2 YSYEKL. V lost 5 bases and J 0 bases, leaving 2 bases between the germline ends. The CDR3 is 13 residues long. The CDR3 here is CASSGSGANVLTF. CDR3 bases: TGCGCCAGCAGCGGCTCTGGGGCCAACGTCCTGACTTTC.

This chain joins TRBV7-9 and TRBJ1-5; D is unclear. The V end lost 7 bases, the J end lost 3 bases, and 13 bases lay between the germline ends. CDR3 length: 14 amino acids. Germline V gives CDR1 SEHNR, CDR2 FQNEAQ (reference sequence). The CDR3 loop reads CASNKDGLNQPQHF. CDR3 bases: TGTGCCAGCAACAAGGACGGGCTCAATCAGCCCCAGCATTTT.

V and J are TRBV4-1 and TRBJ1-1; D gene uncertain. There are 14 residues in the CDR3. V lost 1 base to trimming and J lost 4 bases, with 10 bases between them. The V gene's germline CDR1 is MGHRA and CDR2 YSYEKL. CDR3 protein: CASSQAGRSTEAFF. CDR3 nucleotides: TGCGCCAGCAGCCAAGCCGGGAGGAGCACTGAAGCTTTCTTT.

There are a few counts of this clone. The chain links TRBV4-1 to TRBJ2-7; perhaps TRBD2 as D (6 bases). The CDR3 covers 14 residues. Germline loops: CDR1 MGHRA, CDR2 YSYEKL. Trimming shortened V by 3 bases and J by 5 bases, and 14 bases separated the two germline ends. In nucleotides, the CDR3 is TGCGCCAGCAGCCACCGACGGGGGTTCGACGAGCAGTACTTC. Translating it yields CASSHRRGFDEQYF.

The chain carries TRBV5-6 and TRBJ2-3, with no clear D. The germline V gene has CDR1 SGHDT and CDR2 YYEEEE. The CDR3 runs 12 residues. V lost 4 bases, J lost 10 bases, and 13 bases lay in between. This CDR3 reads CASSPRGVAQYF. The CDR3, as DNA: TGTGCCAGCAGCCCGAGAGGAGTGGCGCAGTATTTT.

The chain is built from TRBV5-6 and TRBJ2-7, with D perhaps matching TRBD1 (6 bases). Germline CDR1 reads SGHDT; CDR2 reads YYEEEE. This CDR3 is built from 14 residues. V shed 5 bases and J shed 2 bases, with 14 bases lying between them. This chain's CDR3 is CASRDTGTPYEQYF. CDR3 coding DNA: TGTGCCAGCAGAGATACCGGGACACCCTACGAGCAGTACTTC.

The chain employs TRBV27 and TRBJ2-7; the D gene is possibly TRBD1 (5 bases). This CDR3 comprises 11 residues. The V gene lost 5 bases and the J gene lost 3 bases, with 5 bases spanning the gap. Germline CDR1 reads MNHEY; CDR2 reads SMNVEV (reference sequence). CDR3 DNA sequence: TGTGCCAGCAGTCAGGGCTACGAGCAGTACTTC. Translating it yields CASSQGYEQYF.

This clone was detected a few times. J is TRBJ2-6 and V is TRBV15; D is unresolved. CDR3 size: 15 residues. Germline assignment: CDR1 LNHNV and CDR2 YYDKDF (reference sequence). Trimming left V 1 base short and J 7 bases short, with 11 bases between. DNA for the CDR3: TGTGCCACCAGCAGAGCGAAAAGTTTTGCCAACGTCCTGACTTTC. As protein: CATSRAKSFANVLTF. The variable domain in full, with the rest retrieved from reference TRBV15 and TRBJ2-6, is DAMVIQNPRYQVTQFGKPVTLSCSQTLNHNVMYWYQQKSSQAPKLLFHYYDKDFNNEADTPDNFQSRRPNTSFCFLDIRSPGLGDTAMYLCATSRAKSFANVLTFGAGSRLTVL.

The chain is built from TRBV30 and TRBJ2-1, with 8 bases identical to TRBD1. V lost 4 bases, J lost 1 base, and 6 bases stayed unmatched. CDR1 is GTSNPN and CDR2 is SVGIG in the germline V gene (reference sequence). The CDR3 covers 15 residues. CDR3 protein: CAWTAWTGSYNEQFF. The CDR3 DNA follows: TGTGCCTGGACAGCGTGGACAGGGTCCTACAATGAGCAGTTCTTC.

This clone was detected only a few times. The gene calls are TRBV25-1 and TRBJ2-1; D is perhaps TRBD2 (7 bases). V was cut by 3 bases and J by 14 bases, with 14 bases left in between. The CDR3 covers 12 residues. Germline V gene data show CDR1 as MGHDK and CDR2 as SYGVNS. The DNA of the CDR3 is TGTGCCAGCAGTGATGTCGGGGGGCAGGAGTTCTTC. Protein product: CASSDVGGQEFF. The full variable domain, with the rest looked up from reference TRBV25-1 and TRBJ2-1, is EADIYQTPRYLVIGTGKKITLECSQTMGHDKMYWYQQDPGMELHLIHYSYGVNSTEKGDLSSESTVSRIRTEHFPLTLESARPSHTSQYLCASSDVGGQEFFGPGTRLTVL.

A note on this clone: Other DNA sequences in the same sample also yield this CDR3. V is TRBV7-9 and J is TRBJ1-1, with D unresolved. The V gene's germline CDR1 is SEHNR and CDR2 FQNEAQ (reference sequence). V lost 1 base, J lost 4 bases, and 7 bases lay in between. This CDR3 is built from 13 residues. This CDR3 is CASSLGGGTEAFF. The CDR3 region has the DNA TGTGCCAGCAGCTTAGGGGGAGGCACTGAAGCTTTCTTT. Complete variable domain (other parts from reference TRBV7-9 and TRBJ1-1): DTGVSQNPRHKITKRGQNVTFRCDPISEHNRLYWYRQTLGQGPEFLTYFQNEAQLEKSRLLSDRFSAERPKGSFSTLEIQRTEQGDSAMYLCASSLGGGTEAFFGQGTRLTVV.